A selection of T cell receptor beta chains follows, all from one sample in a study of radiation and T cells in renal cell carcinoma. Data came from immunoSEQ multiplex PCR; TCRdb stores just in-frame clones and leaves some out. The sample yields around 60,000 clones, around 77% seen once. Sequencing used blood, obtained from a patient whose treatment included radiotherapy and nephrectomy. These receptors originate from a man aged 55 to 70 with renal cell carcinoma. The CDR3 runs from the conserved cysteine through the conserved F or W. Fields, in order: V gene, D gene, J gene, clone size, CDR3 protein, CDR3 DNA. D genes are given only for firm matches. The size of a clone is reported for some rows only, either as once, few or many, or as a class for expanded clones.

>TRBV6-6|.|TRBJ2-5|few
CASTKPGGDSRGTQYF
TGTGCCAGCACCAAACCAGGGGGGGACTCAAGAGGGACCCAGTACTTC
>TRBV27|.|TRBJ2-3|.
CASNLIGTRSTDTQYF
TGTGCCAGCAACTTAATCGGGACACGAAGCACAGATACGCAGTATTTT
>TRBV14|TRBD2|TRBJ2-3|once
CASSQGGLAQADTQYF
TGTGCCAGCAGCCAAGGGGGACTAGCTCAAGCGGATACGCAGTATTTT
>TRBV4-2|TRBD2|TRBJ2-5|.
CASSQVAGAETQYF
TGTGCCAGCAGCCAAGTAGCGGGAGCGGAGACCCAGTACTTC
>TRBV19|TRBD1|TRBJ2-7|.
CASSKGQGPYEQYF
TGTGCCAGTAGTAAGGGACAGGGGCCCTACGAGCAGTACTTC
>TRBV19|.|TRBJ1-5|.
CASWGSNQPQHF
TGTGCTAGCTGGGGGAGCAATCAGCCCCAGCATTTT
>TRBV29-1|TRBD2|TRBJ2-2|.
CSVSSGMLTGELFF
TGCAGCGTTTCTAGCGGGATGCTAACCGGGGAGCTGTTTTTT
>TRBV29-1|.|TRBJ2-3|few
CSVGVERAGYTDTQYF
TGCAGCGTTGGGGTGGAGCGGGCAGGTTACACAGATACGCAGTATTTT
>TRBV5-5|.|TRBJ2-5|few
CASSLRQVVGSETQYF
TGTGCCAGCAGCTTGCGCCAGGTCGTGGGGTCTGAGACCCAGTACTTC
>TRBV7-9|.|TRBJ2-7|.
CASSISVPGVYEQYF
TGTGCCAGCAGCATTTCGGTGCCAGGGGTCTACGAGCAGTACTTC
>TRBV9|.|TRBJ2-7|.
CASSPGPEIYEQYF
TGTGCCAGCAGCCCAGGTCCGGAGATCTACGAGCAGTACTTC
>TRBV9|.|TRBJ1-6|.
CASRGGDNNSPLHF
TGTGCCAGCAGGGGGGGGGACAATAATTCACCCCTCCACTTT
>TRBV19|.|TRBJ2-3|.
CASSIGPAVGDTQYF
TGTGCCAGTAGTATCGGCCCCGCGGTGGGAGATACGCAGTATTTT
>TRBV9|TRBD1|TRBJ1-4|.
CASSVAGGSEKLFF
TGTGCCAGCAGCGTAGCAGGGGGCAGCGAAAAACTGTTTTTT
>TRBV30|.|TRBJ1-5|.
CAWSSPGTVSGQPQHF
TGTGCCTGGAGTTCTCCCGGGACGGTCTCGGGGCAGCCCCAGCATTTT
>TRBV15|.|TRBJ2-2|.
CATARLARNTGELFF
TGTGCCACCGCCCGGCTAGCGAGGAACACCGGGGAGCTGTTTTTT
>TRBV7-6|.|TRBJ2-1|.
CASSLVSTGGFNEQFF
TGTGCCAGCAGCTTAGTCTCAACCGGGGGCTTCAATGAGCAGTTCTTC
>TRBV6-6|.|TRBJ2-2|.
CASSTRTVRTGELFF
TGTGCCAGCAGTACCCGGACAGTCCGAACCGGGGAGCTGTTTTTT
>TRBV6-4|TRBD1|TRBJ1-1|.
CASNSQGALNTEAFF
TGTGCCAGCAATTCACAGGGGGCCCTGAACACTGAAGCTTTCTTT
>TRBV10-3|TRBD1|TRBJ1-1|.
CAIRKGQATIPEAFF
TGTGCCATCAGAAAGGGACAGGCAACAATCCCTGAAGCTTTCTTT
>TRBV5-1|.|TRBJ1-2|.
CASSFGQVYGYTF
TGCGCCAGCAGCTTTGGTCAGGTCTATGGCTACACCTTC
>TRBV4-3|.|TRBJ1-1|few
CASSPWEGYTEAFF
TGCGCCAGCAGCCCTTGGGAGGGATACACTGAAGCTTTCTTT
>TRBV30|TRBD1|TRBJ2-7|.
CAWRGTGAYEQYF
TGTGCCTGGAGGGGGACAGGCGCCTACGAGCAGTACTTC
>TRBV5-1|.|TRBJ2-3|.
CASSLYQGTLTDTQYF
TGCGCCAGCAGCTTGTATCAGGGTACCCTCACAGATACGCAGTATTTT
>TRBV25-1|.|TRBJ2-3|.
CASSDLVWDTQYF
TGTGCCAGCAGTGACTTAGTTTGGGATACGCAGTATTTT
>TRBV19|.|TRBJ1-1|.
CASSLPQNTEAFF
TGTGCCAGTAGTCTCCCCCAGAACACTGAAGCTTTCTTT
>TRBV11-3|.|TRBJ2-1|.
CASSPKAVISSYNEQFF
TGTGCCAGCAGCCCCAAGGCAGTTATAAGCTCCTACAATGAGCAGTTCTTC
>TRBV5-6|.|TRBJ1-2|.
CASSFGRDYGYTF
TGTGCCAGCAGCTTCGGCAGGGATTATGGCTACACCTTC
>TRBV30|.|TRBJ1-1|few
CAWSELRGTEAFF
TGTGCCTGGAGTGAACTACGGGGAACTGAAGCTTTCTTT
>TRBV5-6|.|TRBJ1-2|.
CASSPAGVYYGYTF
TGTGCCAGCAGTCCGGCCGGGGTCTACTATGGCTACACCTTC
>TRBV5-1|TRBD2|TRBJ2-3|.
CASSLGLAGVTDTQYF
TGCGCCAGCAGCCTAGGACTAGCGGGCGTCACAGATACGCAGTATTTT
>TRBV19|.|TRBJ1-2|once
CASSILADRFGHGYTF
TGTGCCAGTAGTATCTTGGCTGACAGGTTCGGGCATGGCTACACCTTC
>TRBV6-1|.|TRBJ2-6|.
CASSEGLGIDSGANVLTF
TGTGCCAGCAGTGAAGGTTTAGGGATAGACTCTGGGGCCAACGTCCTGACTTTC
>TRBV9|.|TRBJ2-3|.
CASSPLSALGTDTQYF
TGTGCCAGCAGCCCCCTCTCGGCCCTTGGCACAGATACGCAGTATTTT
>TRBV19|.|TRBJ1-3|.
CASSIGPSQTWEGNTIYF
TGTGCCAGTAGTATCGGCCCCTCGCAGACTTGGGAGGGAAACACCATATATTTT
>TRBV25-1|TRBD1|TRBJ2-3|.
CASSGGTGALDTQYF
TGTGCCAGCAGTGGGGGGACAGGGGCGTTAGATACGCAGTATTTT
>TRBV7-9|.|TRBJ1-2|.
CASSSMGLSGAGYTF
TGTGCCAGCAGCTCTATGGGGTTGTCGGGGGCCGGCTACACCTTC
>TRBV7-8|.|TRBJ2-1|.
CASSSRGATEQFF
TGTGCCAGCAGCTCACGAGGGGCGACTGAGCAGTTCTTC
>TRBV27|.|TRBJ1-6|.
CASSLSAREGSPLHF
TGTGCCAGCAGTTTATCTGCCAGGGAAGGTTCACCCCTCCACTTT
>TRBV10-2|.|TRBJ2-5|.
CASSDGQWETQYF
TGCGCCAGCAGTGACGGACAGTGGGAGACCCAGTACTTC
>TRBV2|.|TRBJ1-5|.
CATRQTLRSNQPQHF
TGTGCCACCCGACAGACCCTGCGTAGCAATCAGCCCCAGCATTTT
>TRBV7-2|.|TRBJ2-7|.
CASSLTSGSYEQYF
TGTGCCAGCAGCCTAACTTCCGGGTCCTACGAGCAGTACTTC
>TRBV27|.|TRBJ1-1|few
CASSWSRDDTEAFF
TGTGCCAGCAGTTGGAGCAGGGATGACACTGAAGCTTTCTTT
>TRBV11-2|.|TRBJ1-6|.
CASSFRQGRDISPLHF
TGTGCCAGCAGCTTTCGGCAAGGGAGGGATATTTCACCCCTCCACTTT
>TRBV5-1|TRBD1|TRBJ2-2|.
CATTQGQDTGELFF
TGCGCCACCACCCAGGGACAGGACACCGGGGAGCTGTTTTTT
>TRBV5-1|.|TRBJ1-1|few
CASSWGTDMNTEAFF
TGCGCCAGCAGCTGGGGGACGGACATGAACACTGAAGCTTTCTTT
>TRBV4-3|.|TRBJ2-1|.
CASRQGARSEQYEQFF
TGCGCCAGCAGACAGGGAGCCAGGTCCGAACAATATGAGCAGTTCTTC
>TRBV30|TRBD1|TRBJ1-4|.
CAWSETGANEKLFF
TGTGCCTGGAGTGAGACAGGGGCTAATGAAAAACTGTTTTTT
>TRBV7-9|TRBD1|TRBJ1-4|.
CASSWTGDEKLFF
TGTGCCAGCAGCTGGACAGGGGATGAAAAACTGTTTTTT
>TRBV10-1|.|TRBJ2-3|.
CASSPGVGDTQYF
TGCGCCAGCAGCCCAGGGGTTGGGGATACGCAGTATTTT
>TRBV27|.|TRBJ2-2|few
CATTRGPVPTGELFF
TGTGCCACCACACGGGGACCAGTCCCCACCGGGGAGCTGTTTTTT
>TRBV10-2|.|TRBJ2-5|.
CASSEAVGETQYF
TGCGCCAGCAGCGAGGCGGTAGGAGAGACCCAGTACTTC
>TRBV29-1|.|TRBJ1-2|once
CSVSVGGYTF
TGCAGCGTATCAGTTGGGGGCTACACCTTC
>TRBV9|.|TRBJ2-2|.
CASSETLDRTGELFF
TGTGCCAGCAGCGAGACCCTGGACCGTACCGGGGAGCTGTTTTTT
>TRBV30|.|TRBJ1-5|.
CAWGTEYSNQPQHF
TGTGCCTGGGGGACGGAATATAGCAATCAGCCCCAGCATTTT
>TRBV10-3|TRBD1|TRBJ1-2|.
CAISQGTVNYGYTF
TGTGCCATCAGTCAAGGGACAGTTAACTATGGCTACACCTTC